These 5 T cell receptor beta chains were all obtained from the same sample, sequenced in a study of CD8+ T cells in alopecia areata (dated 2018 in TCRdb). Libraries were made using the immunoSEQ multiplex PCR assay. For TCR sequencing, RNA was extracted from every sample and reverse transcribed into cDNA to serve as template. In its TCRdb copy, this immuneACCESS table keeps in-frame sequences only and misses some clones. Where compared with another copy, unresolved V genes explain less than half of these, and the others have no known cause. This sample is represented by about 110,000 clones; roughly 64% of them were singletons. Of the sample, roughly 20% is held by the ten largest clones. The sequenced sample consisted of CD8+ T cells sorted from blood. The receptors here all came from a human donor in good health.

The chain has TRBV28 and TRBJ1-1; the D is unclear. The CDR3 runs 14 residues. Trimming shortened V by 5 bases and J by 1 base, and 11 bases separated the two germline ends. CDR1 is MDHEN, CDR2 SYDVKM, per germline. The CDR3 DNA follows: TGTGCCAGCAGTCCCCCCTGGGGGAACACTGAAGCTTTCTTT. Translated: CASSPPWGNTEAFF.

The chain employs TRBV4-1 and TRBJ2-7; D is possibly TRBD2 (6 bases). V dropped 2 bases and J dropped 3 bases, with 14 bases sitting between them. Germline-derived CDR1 and CDR2 are MGHRA and YSYEKL. This CDR3 has 15 residues. In DNA, the CDR3 is TGCGCCAGCAGCCAACCATTGACGGACTACTACGAGCAGTACTTC. This gives the protein CASSQPLTDYYEQYF.

With regard to this clone: The sample holds other DNA sequences that translate to the same CDR3. The chain uses TRBV13 and TRBJ1-5; D uncertain. V lost 1 base and J lost 7, with 5 bases in between. CDR1 and CDR2 from the germline V gene are PRHDT and FYEKMQ (reference sequence). The CDR3 covers 12 residues. CDR3 protein: CASSLEGQPQHF. The CDR3 bases are TGTGCCAGCAGCTTAGAAGGACAGCCCCAGCATTTT. Full variable domain (remainder filled in from reference TRBV13 and TRBJ1-5): AAGVIQSPRHLIKEKRETATLKCYPIPRHDTVYWYQQGPGQDPQFLISFYEKMQSDKGSIPDRFSAQQFSDYHSELNMSSLELGDSALYFCASSLEGQPQHFGDGTRLSIL.

This chain links TRBV5-6 with TRBJ2-1, with 7 bases identical to TRBD1. Per the germline V gene, CDR1 is SGHDT and CDR2 is YYEEEE. V shed 4 bases and J 6 bases; nucleotides not matched to a gene: 13. The CDR3 spans 16 residues. The CDR3 nucleotides read TGTGCCAGCAGCACACCGACAGGGATATTCTTCAATGAGCAGTTCTTC. This translates into CASSTPTGIFFNEQFF.

This chain joins TRBV27 and TRBJ2-4, with 9 bases that match TRBD1. The germline V gene has CDR1 MNHEY and CDR2 SMNVEV (reference sequence). The CDR3 contains 13 residues. Trimming removed 3 bases from V and 11 bases from J; junction bases left unmatched: 5. The CDR3: CASSLGQGDVQYF. The CDR3 DNA reads TGTGCCAGCAGTTTGGGACAGGGCGACGTTCAGTACTTC.